This T cell receptor (beta chain) was recovered during a study of shared clonotypes between healthy human individuals. CDR1 WNHNN and CDR2 SYGVQD come from the germline V gene (reference sequence). This CDR3 has 16 amino acids. V lost 5 bases to trimming and J lost 5 bases; unmatched junction nucleotides: 14. Methods used by the authors: ImmunoSEQ yielded junction-only sequences lacking quality scores, so filtering differed. The table came from immunoSEQ multiplex PCR; TCRdb's copy has only in-frame clones and leaves some out. The V and J calls and the clone size are those of that table, but D and trimming were determined from the DNA. The sample has 1.5 million to 1.9 million clones; around 98% are singletons. Study results and limitations: Rarefaction showed sorted-subset sequencing was incomplete despite large depth. The sharing of 4% to 5.5% of naive CD4 clonotypes was seen across a few donors. Compared with clonotypes that all four donors shared, non-shared clonotypes had lower generation probabilities.

This clone was seen a single time. The target antigen is unknown. This receptor was identified in a man aged 25 to 40 in good health. The J gene is TRBJ2-7, the V gene TRBV10-1, with TRBD1 matching 8 bases. The sequencing input was naive CD4+ T cells sorted from blood. Described subset: CD45RA+ positively selected. The CDR3, as DNA: TGCGCCAGCAGTCCCTCGAACCCAGGGGGCTTCAACGAGCAGTACTTC. It translates to CASSPSNPGGFNEQYF.